Listed below are T cell receptor beta chains from one sample, sequenced in a study of early T cells in non-severe SARS-CoV-2 infection. TCRdb recomputed calls from the 5' RACE reads with MiXCR, one row per CDR3 protein. This sample has roughly 61,000 distinct CDR3 sequences, with 10% found just once. Sequencing was performed on whole blood. The receptor set was obtained from an adult who was a healthcare worker with PCR-confirmed SARS-CoV-2 infection or an uninfected control (not recorded which). Both conserved end residues are part of each CDR3. A D gene is named only where the DNA matches it firmly. Size values are once, few and many counts, or a class for expanded clones, and some rows have none.

V: TRBV5-1; J: TRBJ2-7; D: -; size: few; length: 12; DNA: TGCGCCAGCAGCCATTCAAGGGAGGAGCAGTACTTC; CDR3: CASSHSREEQYF
V: TRBV10-3; J: TRBJ2-5; D: -; size: few; length: 13; DNA: TGTGCCATCAGTGCCAGGGGCCAAGAGACCCAGTACTTC; CDR3: CAISARGQETQYF
V: TRBV9; J: TRBJ2-1; D: -; size: many; length: 13; DNA: TGTGCCAGCAGCGCCCGGGCAAGTCTTGAGCAGTTCTTC; CDR3: CASSARASLEQFF
V: TRBV9; J: TRBJ2-1; D: TRBD1; size: -; length: 13; DNA: TGTGCCAGCAGCACCTTAGACAGGGGCCGGGGGTTCTTC; CDR3: CASSTLDRGRGFF
V: TRBV4-2; J: TRBJ1-1; D: TRBD1; size: few; length: 15; DNA: TGTGCCAGCAGCCCAAGGACAGGGTCGGACACTGAAGCTTTCTTT; CDR3: CASSPRTGSDTEAFF
V: TRBV2; J: TRBJ2-7; D: TRBD2; size: many; length: 14; DNA: TGTGCCAGCAACCAAGGTAGCGGGAGTTACGAGCAGTACTTC; CDR3: CASNQGSGSYEQYF
V: TRBV20-1; J: TRBJ1-5; D: -; size: many; length: 16; DNA: TGCAGTGCTAGTCGTCATCCCGGTGGGAGCAATCAGCCCCAGCATTTT; CDR3: CSASRHPGGSNQPQHF
V: TRBV29-1; J: TRBJ2-3; D: -; size: many; length: 9; DNA: TGCAGCGTTGATGGGCCACAGTATTTT; CDR3: CSVDGPQYF
V: TRBV29-1; J: TRBJ2-5; D: -; size: -; length: 11; DNA: TGCAGCGTTGATGGCGGAGAGACCCAGTACTTC; CDR3: CSVDGGETQYF
V: TRBV20-1; J: TRBJ2-7; D: -; size: few; length: 14; DNA: TGCAGTGCTAGAAATCAGGGTTTTCTTTCCGAGCAGTACTTC; CDR3: CSARNQGFLSEQYF